The TCR beta chain under discussion was sequenced for a study of T-cell reconstitution after alpha-beta-depleted transplantation in children. Preparation of the TCRbeta library was carried out with unique molecular identifiers. Via MiXCR, TCRdb re-called the PCR reads, giving one row per CDR3 protein. The table has about 190,000 distinct CDR3 sequences, approximately 10% seen once. In its sample, this clonotype was seen many times. V shed 5 bases and J shed 3 bases, with 19 bases lying between them. This CDR3 spans 16 amino acids. Germline lookup yields CDR1 ENHRY and CDR2 SYGVKD. The sequencing used PBMCs, collected before TCRalphabeta/CD19-depleted stem cell transplant. The chain couples TRBV10-3 to TRBJ1-2; tentative D call: TRBD1 (6 bases). This TCR was sampled from a boy aged 2 to 9 with acute myeloid leukemia, due to receive a stem cell transplant. CDR3 sequence (DNA): TGTGCCATCAGTCCTGGAGGGGGGAGGGAGGACTATGGCTACACCTTC. Translated, it gives CAISPGGGREDYGYTF.